The next 25 T cell receptor beta chains were all read from a single sample in a study of shared clonotypes between healthy human individuals. Data came from immunoSEQ multiplex PCR; TCRdb stores just in-frame clones and leaves some out. The table lists about 320,000 clones, roughly 84% of them singletons. The material sequenced was memory CD8+ T cells sorted from blood. Specified subset: CD45RO+ cells pooled with CCR7-negative TemRA cells. Receptors were obtained from a man aged 18 to 35 in good health.

The chain recombines TRBV5-6 with TRBJ1-1; D is undetermined. V gave up 1 base and J gave up 2 bases, with 9 bases separating them. CDR1 and CDR2 from the germline V gene are SGHDT and YYEEEE. The CDR3 spans 14 residues. CDR3 nucleotides: TGTGCCAGCAGCTTGCGGGGAGGCAACACTGAAGCTTTCTTT. Translation gives CASSLRGGNTEAFF.

The rearrangement uses TRBV10-2 and TRBJ2-1, with TRBD2 identical over 12 bases. Germline V gene lookup returns CDR1 WSHSY and CDR2 SAAADI. The CDR3 spans 18 residues. The ends lost 5 bases at V and 8 bases at J; junction bases unmatched: 16. The CDR3 nucleotides read TGCGCCAGCAGTACCACGCTAAGGACTAGCGGGAAGGTCCATGAGCAGTTCTTC. Its protein product is CASSTTLRTSGKVHEQFF.

This chain links TRBV29-1 with TRBJ1-4; D might be TRBD1 (5 bases). Germline V gene sequence: CDR1 SQVTM, CDR2 ANQGSEA. The CDR3 runs 15 residues. Trimming took 7 bases from V and 2 from J, leaving 17 bases between them. This CDR3 reads CSAGGGGTTNEKLFF. The CDR3 nucleotides read TGCAGCGCCGGTGGTGGGGGGACCACTAATGAAAAACTGTTTTTT.

This clone was seen a handful of times. The gene calls are TRBV5-4 and TRBJ1-1; D uncertain. Per germline, CDR1 SGHNT and CDR2 YYREEE (reference sequence). Trimming removed 1 base from V and 3 bases from J, with 10 bases in between. The CDR3 spans 14 residues. The CDR3 DNA reads TGTGCCAGCAGCTTGTGGGCGGCGGACACTGAAGCTTTCTTT. Translation: CASSLWAADTEAFF.

This sequence joins TRBV5-4 and TRBJ2-7, with D hard to call. Germline assignment: CDR1 SGHNT and CDR2 YYREEE (reference sequence). The CDR3 has 13 amino acids. V lost 4 bases to trimming and J lost 0 bases, with 8 bases between them. The CDR3 spells CASSLASSYEQYF. CDR3 DNA: TGTGCCAGCAGCCTTGCGAGCTCCTACGAGCAGTACTTC.

J is TRBJ2-7 and V is TRBV30; no clear D gene. The CDR3 totals 13 residues. Germline-derived CDR1 and CDR2 are GTSNPN and SVGIG (reference sequence). V lost 1 base, J lost 5 bases, and 12 bases lay in between. CDR3 in amino acids: CAWSDWTYHEQYF. In DNA, the CDR3 is TGTGCCTGGAGTGACTGGACCTACCACGAGCAGTACTTC. The full variable domain, rest sourced from reference TRBV30 and TRBJ2-7, is SQTIHQWPATLVQPVGSPLSLECTVEGTSNPNLYWYRQAAGRGLQLLFYSVGIGQISSEVPQNLSASRPQDRQFILSSKKLLLSDSGFYLCAWSDWTYHEQYFGPGTRLTVT.

The chain recombines TRBV6-5 with TRBJ2-7; 7 positions match TRBD1. This CDR3 spans 16 amino acids. V shed 0 bases, J shed 0 bases, and the junction held 5 bases outside the gene matches. Germline CDR1 is MNHEY and CDR2 is SVGAGI. The DNA for the CDR3 is TGTGCCAGCAGTTACTCGAGAGGACAGGACTCCTACGAGCAGTACTTC. Encoded protein: CASSYSRGQDSYEQYF.

This chain links TRBV25-1 with TRBJ1-1, with a tentative D call TRBD1 (6 bases). Germline CDR1 is MGHDK and CDR2 is SYGVNS. The CDR3 length is 15 residues. The V gene lost 4 bases and the J gene lost 2 bases, with 14 bases spanning the gap. CDR3 loop: CASSAADRTNTEAFF. As DNA, the CDR3 is TGTGCCAGCAGTGCTGCCGACAGGACAAACACTGAAGCTTTCTTT.

The rearrangement uses TRBV7-6 and TRBJ2-2; 7 positions agree with TRBD2. The V segment lost 3 bases and the J segment 5 bases; nucleotides outside the gene matches: 9. The CDR3 runs to 16 residues. The germline gives CDR1 SGHVS, CDR2 FNYEAQ. Here the CDR3 reads CASSFEASGGTGELFF. DNA for the CDR3: TGTGCCAGCAGCTTCGAGGCTAGCGGCGGTACCGGGGAGCTGTTTTTT.

The chain uses TRBV11-2 and TRBJ2-4; 9 bases line up with TRBD2. This CDR3 is built from 15 residues. J was trimmed by 3 bases and V by 5 bases; bases with no gene match: 5. From germline, CDR1 is SGHAT and CDR2 FQNNGV. The CDR3 bases are TGTGCCAGCAGCGGGCGGGAGGGTGGCAAAAACATTCAGTACTTC. Translation: CASSGREGGKNIQYF.

This sequence joins TRBV29-1 and TRBJ2-7, with D perhaps assigned TRBD1 or TRBD2 (5 bases each). The CDR3 runs to 13 residues. Trimming took 3 bases from V and 0 from J, leaving 9 bases between them. Germline V gives CDR1 SQVTM, CDR2 ANQGSEA. The CDR3 loop reads CSVEGPNSYEQYF. CDR3 DNA sequence: TGCAGCGTTGAGGGACCGAACTCCTACGAGCAGTACTTC.

This clone has more than one count but fewer than ten. The J gene is TRBJ2-7, the V gene TRBV14, with D tentatively TRBD1 (6 bases). Between the trimmed V and J ends, which lost 9 bases and 0 bases, there was a span of 15 bases. The germline V gene has CDR1 SGHDN and CDR2 FVKESK. The CDR3 length is 14 residues. Here the CDR3 DNA reads TGTGCCAGTCACGACAGGCTTCTCTCCTACGAGCAGTACTTC. This encodes CASHDRLLSYEQYF.

The V and J genes are TRBV19 and TRBJ1-1; a weak D match, TRBD1 (5 bases). The CDR3 contains 15 residues. In germline, CDR1 is LNHDA, CDR2 SQIVND (reference sequence). V lost 3 bases and J 7 bases, leaving 18 bases between the germline ends. CDR3 residues: CASSIHQGPLVEAFF. The DNA for the CDR3 is TGTGCCAGTAGTATCCACCAGGGCCCTTTAGTTGAAGCTTTCTTT.

This clone occurred a few times. This sequence joins TRBV5-1 and TRBJ2-1; either TRBD1 or TRBD2 may supply D (6 bases each). From germline, CDR1 is SGHRS and CDR2 YFSETQ. Trimming shortened V by 0 bases and J by 4 bases, and 11 bases separated the two germline ends. The CDR3 consists of 15 residues. The CDR3 sequence is CASSLVGGGYNEQFF. The CDR3 nucleotides are TGCGCCAGCAGCTTGGTCGGGGGCGGTTACAATGAGCAGTTCTTC.

The rearrangement uses TRBV7-8 and TRBJ1-2, with unresolved D. There are 15 residues in the CDR3. Germline CDR1 reads SGHVS; CDR2 reads FQNEAQ. V shed 5 bases and J shed 4 bases, with 17 bases lying between them. CDR3 coding DNA: TGTGCCAGCAGCCCAGGCGCGGATTTTAGCTATGGCTACACCTTC. As protein: CASSPGADFSYGYTF.

The rearrangement uses TRBV5-4 and TRBJ1-5, with TRBD1 matching over 7 bases. CDR1 is SGHNT and CDR2 is YYREEE in the germline V gene (reference sequence). V was clipped by 2 bases and J by 6 bases; unmatched bases: 17. This CDR3 region has 18 residues. The CDR3 DNA reads as TGTGCCAGCAGCTTAACCGGAGGGGGCGAAGAGGGAAGTCAGCCCCAGCATTTT. Translated: CASSLTGGGEEGSQPQHF. Variable domain in full (rest from reference TRBV5-4 and TRBJ1-5): ETGVTQSPTHLIKTRGQQVTLRCSSQSGHNTVSWYQQALGQGPQFIFQYYREEENGRGNFPPRFSGLQFPNYSSELNVNALELDDSALYLCASSLTGGGEEGSQPQHFGDGTRLSIL.

The rearrangement uses TRBV2 and TRBJ1-1; the D is unclear. There are 15 residues in the CDR3. The germline V and J ends were trimmed by 2 bases and 0 bases, with 10 bases remaining between them. Germline V gives CDR1 SNHLY, CDR2 FYNNEI. The CDR3 region is CASSESVTMNTEAFF. The CDR3 DNA sequence: TGTGCCAGCAGTGAATCGGTTACTATGAACACTGAAGCTTTCTTT.

This sequence joins TRBV11-3 and TRBJ2-7, with 7 bases identical to TRBD2. Germline loops: CDR1 SGHNT, CDR2 YENEEA. The CDR3 has 14 amino acids. Trimming cost V 5 bases and J 1 base; bases outside gene matches: 5. This CDR3 is CASSIGGSSYEQYF. The DNA of the CDR3 is TGTGCCAGCAGCATCGGGGGGAGTTCCTACGAGCAGTACTTC.

The chain has TRBV29-1 and TRBJ1-2; D gene ambiguous. The germline V and J ends were trimmed by 5 bases and 5 bases, with 15 bases remaining between them. The CDR3 length is 13 residues. The germline V gene encodes CDR1 SQVTM and CDR2 ANQGSEA. This CDR3 is CSVKSWEKYGYTF. The CDR3 bases are TGCAGCGTTAAAAGCTGGGAGAAATATGGCTACACCTTC. The full variable domain, with the rest looked up from reference TRBV29-1 and TRBJ1-2, is SAVISQKPSRDICQRGTSLTIQCQVDSQVTMMFWYRQQPGQSLTLIATANQGSEATYESGFVIDKFPISRPNLTFSTLTVSNMSPEDSSIYLCSVKSWEKYGYTFGSGTRLTVV.

The V and J genes are TRBV4-1 and TRBJ1-5; maybe TRBD1 (5 bases). The germline V gene has CDR1 MGHRA and CDR2 YSYEKL. V was trimmed by 0 bases and J by 6 bases, leaving 12 bases between them. The CDR3 runs 15 residues. In nucleotides, the CDR3 is TGCGCCAGCAGCCAAGATCTTTACGGGGGTCAGCCCCAGCATTTT. This translates into CASSQDLYGGQPQHF.

The genes are TRBV9 and TRBJ1-1, with a possible D match to TRBD1 (5 bases). Trimming left V 7 bases short and J 1 base short, with 17 bases between. The CDR3 loop spans 15 amino acids. Germline V lookup: CDR1 SGDLS, CDR2 YYNGEE. The chain's CDR3 is CASARPGFPNTEAFF. CDR3 DNA: TGTGCCAGCGCCAGGCCAGGGTTCCCGAACACTGAAGCTTTCTTT.

This clone turned up a few times. This sequence joins TRBV13 and TRBJ1-1; 9 bases map to TRBD1. This CDR3 is 15 amino acids long. Trimming cost V 4 bases and J 1 base; bases outside gene matches: 4. Germline-derived CDR1 and CDR2 are PRHDT and FYEKMQ (reference sequence). The CDR3 region is CASSSWGQGNTEAFF. DNA of the CDR3: TGTGCCAGCAGCTCCTGGGGACAGGGGAACACTGAAGCTTTCTTT.

This chain's CDR3 is CASSHTGTGGENYGYTF. CDR3 DNA: TGTGCCAGCAGCCATACCGGGACAGGGGGCGAAAACTATGGCTACACCTTC. The rearrangement joins TRBV13 to TRBJ1-2; 12 bases match TRBD1. CDR1 is PRHDT and CDR2 is FYEKMQ in the germline V gene (reference sequence). The junction had 9 bases not matched to a gene; V was cut back by 5 bases and J by 2 bases. There are 17 residues in the CDR3.

This chain links TRBV9 with TRBJ2-7, with D tentatively TRBD2 (6 bases). V gave up 0 bases and J gave up 0 bases, with 7 bases separating them. Germline assignment: CDR1 SGDLS and CDR2 YYNGEE. The CDR3 is 14 amino acids. The CDR3 here is CASSVGTNSYEQYF. Here the CDR3 DNA reads TGTGCCAGCAGCGTAGGGACTAACTCCTACGAGCAGTACTTC. The variable domain in full, completed from reference TRBV9 and TRBJ2-7, reads DSGVTQTPKHLITATGQRVTLRCSPRSGDLSVYWYQQSLDQGLQFLIQYYNGEERAKGNILERFSAQQFPDLHSELNLSSLELGDSALYFCASSVGTNSYEQYFGPGTRLTVT.

This rearrangement joins TRBV6-5 to TRBJ2-7; either TRBD1 or TRBD2 may fit D (6 bases each). V was cut by 6 bases and J by 3 bases, with 18 bases left in between. CDR1 and CDR2 from the germline V gene are MNHEY and SVGAGI. There are 15 residues in the CDR3. The CDR3 region has the DNA TGTGCCAGCAGCCCCCTCGGAGGGGGTAGCTACGAGCAGTACTTC. This encodes CASSPLGGGSYEQYF.